One sample yielded the 7 T cell receptor beta chains listed below, sequenced in a study of early T cells in non-severe SARS-CoV-2 infection. One entry per CDR3 protein, called by TCRdb with MiXCR from the 5' RACE reads. The repertoire consists of 70,000 or so distinct CDR3 sequences, with around 10% occurring once and the leading ten covering under 10%. The material sequenced was whole blood, taken at baseline. Receptor source: an adult who was a healthcare worker with PCR-confirmed SARS-CoV-2 infection or an uninfected control (not recorded which).

The chain uses TRBV20-1 and TRBJ2-1; 11 bases agree with TRBD2. The CDR3 is made up of 14 amino acids. With 7 bases clipped from V and 4 bases from J, the junction kept 6 bases outside the gene matches. CDR1 and CDR2 (germline): DFQATT, SNEGSKA (reference sequence). CDR3 residues: CSVAGTSGYNEQFF. CDR3 nucleotide sequence: TGCAGTGTAGCAGGGACTAGCGGTTACAATGAGCAGTTCTTC.

The J gene is TRBJ1-4, the V gene TRBV10-3; 9 nucleotides align to TRBD1. The V segment lost 2 bases and the J segment 5 bases; nucleotides outside the gene matches: 0. The germline CDR1 and CDR2 sequences are ENHRY and SYGVKD. CDR3 length: 14 residues. CDR3 sequence (DNA): TGTGCCATCAGTGAGACAGGGGGCAATGAAAAACTGTTTTTT. It encodes CAISETGGNEKLFF.

As concerns this clonotype: It is likely a read error, because the conserved phenylalanine at the end of the CDR3 is missing. The rearrangement uses TRBV19 and TRBJ2-4; D is unresolved. CDR3 length: 15 amino acids. Between the trimmed V and J ends, which lost 5 bases and 0 bases, there was a span of 11 bases. Germline V gene data show CDR1 as LNHDA and CDR2 as SQIVND (reference sequence). The CDR3 DNA is TGTGCCAGTAGTCAAGAACAGCTAGCCAAAAACATTCAGTACTCC. Translation: CASSQEQLAKNIQYS.

This clonotype was seen ten or more times. This chain links TRBV5-1 with TRBJ2-3; D not resolved. Germline V gene sequence: CDR1 SGHRS, CDR2 YFSETQ. This CDR3 contains 13 residues. Trimming stripped 0 bases from V and 4 bases from J, with 6 bases between. The CDR3 is CASSLADADTQYF. CDR3 sequence (DNA): TGCGCCAGCAGCTTGGCCGATGCAGATACGCAGTATTTT.

The J gene is TRBJ2-1, the V gene TRBV9; D is unclear. Per the germline V gene, CDR1 is SGDLS and CDR2 is YYNGEE. V shed 0 bases and J shed 0 bases, with 13 bases lying between them. This CDR3 has 17 amino acids. The CDR3 DNA sequence: TGTGCCAGCAGCGTAGGGTCCGGCTTGAGCTCCTACAATGAGCAGTTCTTC. Translating it yields CASSVGSGLSSYNEQFF.

The V call is TRBV2, the J call TRBJ2-2, with unresolved D. CDR1 is SNHLY and CDR2 is FYNNEI in the germline V gene. CDR3 length equals 12 residues. Trimming cost V 4 bases and J 7 bases, with 7 bases left between them. This CDR3 is CASSGNFGELFF. CDR3 sequence (DNA): TGTGCCAGCAGTGGGAACTTCGGGGAGCTGTTTTTT.

This clonotype came up many times. The V gene is TRBV14, the J gene TRBJ2-7, with D perhaps TRBD1 (6 bases). CDR3 size: 15 residues. V was shortened by 3 bases and J by 0 bases, with 12 bases between the two germline ends. Germline CDR1 reads SGHDN; CDR2 reads FVKESK. In nucleotides, the CDR3 is TGTGCCAGCAGCCATTTGTACAGGGACTCCTACGAGCAGTACTTC. This translates into CASSHLYRDSYEQYF.